Below are 27 T cell receptor beta chains sequenced from a single sample in a study of regulatory T cells in long-lasting Graves disease. Investigators prepared the TCR beta libraries by applying iRepertoire HTBI primers and Arm-PCR of CDR3 regions. TCRdb recomputed calls from the multiplex PCR reads with MiXCR, one row per CDR3 protein. The sample holds 350,000 to 450,000 distinct CDR3 sequences, over 12% seen once. This sample's time point: newly diagnosed GD, antithyroid drugs for less than 3 months. RNA extracted from PBMCs served as the sequencing template. The sample was also linked to a second study, of T cells in Graves' hyperthyroidism and ophthalmopathy.

The material was peripheral blood mononuclear cells (PBMCs), obtained at new diagnosis, from a patient treated with antithyroid drugs. The receptor source for this set is a woman between 35 and 50 years old with Graves disease.

This clonotype was detected a few times. The chain links TRBV6-4 to TRBJ1-6; TRBD1 matches 11 bases. This CDR3 is 15 amino acids long. V shed 5 bases, J shed 10 bases, and the junction held 7 bases outside the gene matches. CDR1 and CDR2 (germline): MRHNA, SNTAGT. CDR3 in amino acids: CASSYGGQGDSPLHF. The CDR3, as DNA: TGTGCCAGCAGTTACGGGGGACAGGGGGACTCACCCCTCCACTTT.

This clonotype was found many times. The chain couples TRBV2 to TRBJ2-1; no firm D call. CDR1 and CDR2 (germline): SNHLY, FYNNEI. The CDR3 spans 14 residues. Trimming removed 5 bases at V and 3 bases at J, with 11 bases between. The CDR3 region has the DNA TGTGCCAGCAGTCACAAACGGCGCTACAATGAGCAGTTCTTC. This translates into CASSHKRRYNEQFF.

This clonotype occurred many times. The chain carries TRBV11-2 and TRBJ2-3; D gene uncertain. Trimming took off 5 bases at V and 6 bases at J, with 9 bases between the two ends. This CDR3 spans 12 amino acids. Germline-derived CDR1 and CDR2 are SGHAT and FQNNGV. CDR3 in amino acids: CASSLSRDTQYF. DNA for the CDR3: TGTGCCAGCAGCCTAAGCAGGGATACGCAGTATTTT.

Ten or more counts support this clonotype. The chain carries TRBV28 and TRBJ2-3; TRBD2 aligns across 7 bases. The CDR3 runs to 15 residues. J lost 2 bases, V lost 3 bases, and 5 bases had no gene match. CDR1 is MDHEN and CDR2 is SYDVKM in the germline V gene. CDR3: CASSLARELTDTQYF. The CDR3 coding sequence is TGTGCCAGCAGTTTGGCGCGGGAGCTCACAGATACGCAGTATTTT.

This clonotype was observed at least ten times. The chain carries TRBV27 and TRBJ1-1; tentative D call: TRBD1 (6 bases). The germline CDR1 and CDR2 sequences are MNHEY and SMNVEV (reference sequence). The CDR3 covers 14 residues. Trimming removed 7 bases at V and 5 bases at J, with 17 bases between. Here the CDR3 reads CASNPGGARTEAFF. CDR3 nucleotides: TGTGCCAGCAATCCCGGGGGGGCGAGGACTGAAGCTTTCTTT.

Many counts were recorded for this clonotype. V and J are TRBV24-1 and TRBJ1-2; possible D gene TRBD1, 5 bases. Germline CDR1 is KGHDR and CDR2 is SFDVKD. The CDR3 runs 14 residues. Trimming shortened V by 4 bases and J by 4 bases, and 12 bases separated the two germline ends. The CDR3 DNA sequence: TGTGCCACCAGTGACTTCGACAGCAGCTATGGCTACACCTTC. Amino acid sequence: CATSDFDSSYGYTF.

The CDR3 DNA is TGTGCCAGCAGTTTTGCTAGCGGGAGGGTGTTCTTC. Translating it yields CASSFASGRVFF. The chain is built from TRBV6-2 or TRBV6-3 and TRBJ2-1; TRBD2 aligns across 12 bases. V shed 4 bases and J 15 bases; nucleotides not matched to a gene: 4. CDR1 is MNHEY, CDR2 SVGEGT, per germline. This CDR3 has 12 amino acids.

Many counts were recorded for this clonotype. V and J are TRBV28 and TRBJ2-1; no clear D. Germline CDR1 is MDHEN and CDR2 is SYDVKM. V was pared by 6 bases and J by 3 bases, with 9 bases between. This CDR3 is built from 13 residues. The CDR3 protein is CASSPPGYNEQFF. In DNA form, the CDR3 reads TGTGCCAGCAGCCCACCGGGCTACAATGAGCAGTTCTTC.

This clonotype was recorded many times. CDR3 protein: CASSQIGVETQYF. CDR3 in DNA: TGTGCCAGCAGTCAGATAGGCGTCGAGACCCAGTACTTC. The rearrangement uses TRBV6-1 and TRBJ2-5; D call uncertain. From germline, CDR1 is MNHNS and CDR2 SASEGT. Between the trimmed V and J ends, which lost 5 bases and 5 bases, there was a span of 12 bases. The CDR3 totals 13 residues.

This clonotype showed up many times. The chain employs TRBV11-3 and TRBJ2-1; unclear D gene. The V end lost 5 bases, the J end lost 4 bases, and 21 bases lay between the germline ends. Germline V CDR1 and CDR2: SGHNT, YENEEA. The CDR3 covers 17 residues. Here the CDR3 reads CASSPTPATGEYNEQFF. In DNA, the CDR3 is TGTGCCAGCAGCCCTACCCCCGCTACTGGAGAATACAATGAGCAGTTCTTC.

The chain carries TRBV2 and TRBJ1-6; D remains ambiguous. This CDR3 spans 15 amino acids. CDR1 and CDR2 (germline): SNHLY, FYNNEI. V shed 2 bases and J shed 5 bases, with 10 bases lying between them. The CDR3 DNA sequence: TGTGCCAGCAGTGAATTGGCACTTCATAATTCACCCCTCCACTTT. Protein product: CASSELALHNSPLHF.

The chain links TRBV5-4 to TRBJ2-7; 8 bases fit TRBD1. V lost 3 bases and J lost 2; bases outside the gene matches: 1. CDR3 length equals 13 residues. The germline CDR1 and CDR2 sequences are SGHNT and YYREEE (reference sequence). CDR3 sequence: CASSSQGAYEQYV. DNA of the CDR3: TGTGCCAGCAGCTCACAGGGGGCCTACGAGCAGTACGTC.

On this clonotype: A much bigger clone sits one base away, suggesting this may be a read error. The gene calls are TRBV3-1 and TRBJ2-3, with 8 bases identical to TRBD2. Germline assignment: CDR1 LGHDT and CDR2 YNNKEL (reference sequence). The CDR3 extends over 15 amino acids. Trimming took 1 base from V and 3 from J; bases not matched to a gene: 3. The CDR3 region is CASSQVAGPTDTQYF. The DNA of the CDR3 is TGTGCCAGCAGCCAAGTAGCGGGACCAACAGATACGCAGTATTTT.

This clonotype occurred many times. This chain uses TRBV2 with TRBJ2-3, with D possibly TRBD1 on 5 matching bases. Germline values: CDR1 SNHLY, CDR2 FYNNEI. This CDR3 is 14 amino acids long. Trimming removed 8 bases from V and 0 bases from J, with 12 bases in between. The CDR3 is CASRLDTSTDTQYF. The CDR3 DNA reads TGTGCCAGCCGCCTGGACACGAGCACAGATACGCAGTATTTT. Together with reference TRBV2 and TRBJ2-3, the CDR3 gives the full variable domain: EPEVTQTPSHQVTQMGQEVILRCVPISNHLYFYWYRQILGQKVEFLVSFYNNEISEKSEIFDDQFSVERPDGSNFTLKIRSTKLEDSAMYFCASRLDTSTDTQYFGPGTRLTVL.

This clonotype came up a few times. The gene calls are TRBV20-1 and TRBJ2-1, with 8 bases aligning to TRBD1. Germline trimming cut 3 bases from V and 8 bases from J; bases unmatched to any gene: 6. The CDR3 covers 13 residues. Germline V lookup: CDR1 DFQATT, CDR2 SNEGSKA (reference sequence). Here the CDR3 reads CSARQYRGDEQFF. The CDR3 nucleotides are TGCAGTGCTAGGCAGTACAGGGGGGATGAGCAGTTCTTC.

V usage is TRBV15 and J usage is TRBJ2-1; D may correspond to TRBD1 or TRBD2 (5 bases each). Germline CDR1 reads LNHNV; CDR2 reads YYDKDF (reference sequence). There are 12 residues in the CDR3. V was clipped by 6 bases and J by 9 bases, with 12 bases between them. The DNA for the CDR3 is TGTGCCACCAGGGATGAGGGGAGTGAGCAGTTCTTC. Protein: CATRDEGSEQFF. Variable domain in full (rest from reference TRBV15 and TRBJ2-1): DAMVIQNPRYQVTQFGKPVTLSCSQTLNHNVMYWYQQKSSQAPKLLFHYYDKDFNNEADTPDNFQSRRPNTSFCFLDIRSPGLGDTAMYLCATRDEGSEQFFGPGTRLTVL.

As concerns this clonotype: A much larger clone sits a single nucleotide away, making a read error possible. The chain is built from TRBV9 and TRBJ2-5; 7 nucleotides line up with TRBD2. This CDR3 contains 14 residues. Germline-derived CDR1 and CDR2 are SGDLS and YYNGEE. The CDR3 DNA is TGTGCCAGCAACGTAGGCCCGGGGGGAGAGACCCAGTACTTC. This translates into CASNVGPGGETQYF.

The rearrangement links TRBV28 to TRBJ2-5; 7 bases agree with TRBD1. V lost 6 bases and J lost 1; bases outside the gene matches: 11. The CDR3 extends over 16 amino acids. Germline V gene lookup returns CDR1 MDHEN and CDR2 SYDVKM. CDR3 protein: CASSPGQLEFQETQYF. As DNA, the CDR3 is TGTGCCAGCAGCCCGGGACAGTTGGAGTTCCAAGAGACCCAGTACTTC.

This clonotype has ten or more counts. The chain joins TRBV20-1 to TRBJ2-3, with unresolved D. This CDR3 has 15 amino acids. V shed 0 bases and J shed 1 base, with 11 bases lying between them. Germline-derived CDR1 and CDR2 are DFQATT and SNEGSKA (reference sequence). CDR3 in DNA: TGCAGTGCTAGAGATGACGGACGGGGCACAGATACGCAGTATTTT. Translated: CSARDDGRGTDTQYF.

This chain joins TRBV9 and TRBJ1-2; 8 nucleotides agree with TRBD1. Germline CDR1 is SGDLS and CDR2 is YYNGEE. V was pared by 3 bases and J by 5 bases, with 9 bases of the junction left unmatched. The CDR3 runs 15 residues. For the CDR3, the DNA is TGTGCCAGCAGCGAACGCCCGGACAGGGTTTATGGCTACACCTTC. It specifies CASSERPDRVYGYTF.

This clonotype was detected ten times or more. The rearrangement joins TRBV18 to TRBJ1-1; weak D call: TRBD1 (5 bases). Germline CDR1 KGHSH, CDR2 LQKENI. The CDR3 length is 13 residues. The V and J ends lost 8 bases and 1 base respectively, with 11 bases between them. CDR3 in DNA: TGTGCCAGCAGTGAAGACAGGAACACTGAAGCTTTCTTT. Its translation: CASSEDRNTEAFF. The entire variable domain, with the rest obtained from reference TRBV18 and TRBJ1-1, is as follows: NAGVMQNPRHLVRRRGQEARLRCSPMKGHSHVYWYRQLPEEGLKFMVYLQKENIIDESGMPKERFSAEFPKEGPSILRIQQVVRGDSAAYFCASSEDRNTEAFFGQGTRLTVV.

The chain employs TRBV11-2 and TRBJ1-1, with D maybe TRBD1 (6 bases). V gave up 5 bases and J gave up 7 bases, with 23 bases separating them. The CDR3 sequence is 16 residues long. Germline assignment: CDR1 SGHAT and CDR2 FQNNGV. In DNA, the CDR3 is TGTGCCAGCAGCCTAGCGGGTATATTAGGGGGTGGTGAAGCTTTCTTT. It encodes CASSLAGILGGGEAFF.

In its sample, this clonotype was seen many times. This chain links TRBV28 with TRBJ1-6; D not certain. This CDR3 has 14 amino acids. V dropped 4 bases and J dropped 4 bases, with 8 bases sitting between them. Germline V gene lookup returns CDR1 MDHEN and CDR2 SYDVKM. As DNA, the CDR3 is TGTGCCAGCAGTTCCGGCGATTATAATTCACCCCTCCACTTT. Residues: CASSSGDYNSPLHF.

This clonotype appeared a single time. The junction does not match germline at one end; this may be a read error. The chain joins TRBV2 to TRBJ2-7; D is possibly TRBD2 (6 bases). This CDR3 region has 15 residues. Germline CDR1 SNHLY, CDR2 FYNNEI. The CDR3 nucleotides read TGCGCCAGCAGCCTCCTCGGAGGGTTTACCTACGAGCAGTACTTC. Translated: CASSLLGGFTYEQYF.

A few counts support this clonotype. The rearrangement links TRBV13 to TRBJ2-2; tentative D call: TRBD2 (6 bases). The CDR3 runs 14 residues. Per germline, CDR1 PRHDT and CDR2 FYEKMQ (reference sequence). V shed 5 bases and J shed 1 base, with 8 bases lying between them. CDR3 sequence: CASSGLMNTGELFF. As DNA, the CDR3 is TGTGCCAGCAGCGGACTAATGAACACCGGGGAGCTGTTTTTT.

This clonotype was observed a handful of times. The V call is TRBV6-1, the J call TRBJ1-2, with TRBD1 as a possible D gene (6 bases). The CDR3 runs 14 residues. Trimming took off 7 bases at V and 4 bases at J, with 16 bases between the two ends. From germline, CDR1 is MNHNS and CDR2 SASEGT. CDR3 in DNA: TGTGCCAGCACCACACCGACAGGACCCTATGGCTACACCTTC. This sequence encodes CASTTPTGPYGYTF.

In its sample, this clonotype was seen many times. This chain joins TRBV13 and TRBJ2-7, with 10 bases aligning to TRBD2. The CDR3 contains 13 residues. Germline trimming cut 0 bases from V and 10 bases from J; bases unmatched to any gene: 3. CDR1 is PRHDT and CDR2 is FYEKMQ in the germline V gene (reference sequence). For the CDR3, the DNA is TGTGCCAGCAGCTTAGGACTAGCGGGGATCCAGTACTTC. Protein sequence: CASSLGLAGIQYF.